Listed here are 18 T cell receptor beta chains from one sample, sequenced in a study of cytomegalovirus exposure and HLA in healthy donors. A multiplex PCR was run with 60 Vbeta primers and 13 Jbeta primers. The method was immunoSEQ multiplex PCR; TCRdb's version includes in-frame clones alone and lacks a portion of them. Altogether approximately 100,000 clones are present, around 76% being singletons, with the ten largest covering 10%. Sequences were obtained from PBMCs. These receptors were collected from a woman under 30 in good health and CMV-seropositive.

The CDR3 sequence: CASSKGVEGYTF. CDR3 in DNA: TGTGCCAGCAGCAAAGGGGTGGAAGGCTACACCTTC. The rearrangement joins TRBV7-9 to TRBJ1-2, with D possibly matching TRBD1 (5 bases). The length of the CDR3 is 12 residues. V lost 5 bases to trimming and J lost 8 bases, with 12 bases between them. CDR1 is SEHNR and CDR2 is FQNEAQ in the germline V gene (reference sequence).

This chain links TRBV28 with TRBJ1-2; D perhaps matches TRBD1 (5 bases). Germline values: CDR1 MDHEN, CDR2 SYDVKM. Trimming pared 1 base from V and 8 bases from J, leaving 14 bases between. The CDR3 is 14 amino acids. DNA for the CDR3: TGTGCCAGCAGTTTATCGGGGGGGGATCGCGGCTACACCTTC. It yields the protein CASSLSGGDRGYTF.

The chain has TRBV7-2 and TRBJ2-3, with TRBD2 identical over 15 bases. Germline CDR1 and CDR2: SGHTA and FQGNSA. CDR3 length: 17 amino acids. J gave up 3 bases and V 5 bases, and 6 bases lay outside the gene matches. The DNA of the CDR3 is TGTGCCAGCAGCCAGAGGACTAGCGGGAGGGGAACAGATACGCAGTATTTT. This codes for CASSQRTSGRGTDTQYF.

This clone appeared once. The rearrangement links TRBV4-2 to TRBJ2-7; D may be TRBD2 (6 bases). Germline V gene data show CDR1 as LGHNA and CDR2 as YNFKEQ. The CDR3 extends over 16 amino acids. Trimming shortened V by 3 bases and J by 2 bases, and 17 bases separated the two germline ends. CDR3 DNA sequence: TGTGCCAGCAGCCAGACACTAGCTCAAAAGGCCTACGAGCAGTACTTC. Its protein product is CASSQTLAQKAYEQYF.

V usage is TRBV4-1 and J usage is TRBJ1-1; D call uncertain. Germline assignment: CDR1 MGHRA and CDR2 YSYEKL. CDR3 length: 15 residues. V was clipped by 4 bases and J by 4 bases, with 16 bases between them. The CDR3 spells CASSRAGAAGTEAFF. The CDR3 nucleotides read TGCGCCAGCAGCCGGGCAGGTGCCGCGGGCACTGAAGCTTTCTTT.

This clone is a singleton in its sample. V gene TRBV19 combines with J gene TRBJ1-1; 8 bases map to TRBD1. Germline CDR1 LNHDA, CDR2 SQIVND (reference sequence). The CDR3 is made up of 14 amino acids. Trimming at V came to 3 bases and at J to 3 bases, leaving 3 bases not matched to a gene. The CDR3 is CASSIRGLDTEAFF. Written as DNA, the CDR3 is TGTGCCAGTAGTATCAGGGGGCTCGACACTGAAGCTTTCTTT.

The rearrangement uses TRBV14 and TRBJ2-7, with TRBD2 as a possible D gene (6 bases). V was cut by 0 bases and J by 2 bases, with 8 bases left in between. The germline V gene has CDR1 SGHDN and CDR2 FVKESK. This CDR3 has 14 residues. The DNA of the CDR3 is TGTGCCAGCAGCCAAGACTGGAGGGCCTACGAGCAGTACTTC. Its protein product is CASSQDWRAYEQYF.

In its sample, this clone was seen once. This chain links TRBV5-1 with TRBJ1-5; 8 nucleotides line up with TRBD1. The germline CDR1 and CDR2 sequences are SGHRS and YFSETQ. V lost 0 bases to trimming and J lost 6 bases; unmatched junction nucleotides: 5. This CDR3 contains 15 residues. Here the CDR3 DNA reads TGCGCCAGCAGCTTGGTCGCAGGGGGCGGTCAGCCCCAGCATTTT. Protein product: CASSLVAGGGQPQHF.

Here the CDR3 DNA reads TGTGCCAGTGGAGGACTAGCGGTTAGCACAGATACGCAGTATTTT. Translation gives CASGGLAVSTDTQYF. V usage is TRBV19 and J usage is TRBJ2-3, with 10 bases lining up with TRBD2. The CDR3 is 15 amino acids. Per the germline V gene, CDR1 is LNHDA and CDR2 is SQIVND (reference sequence). The junction had 5 bases not matched to a gene; V was cut back by 8 bases and J by 0 bases.

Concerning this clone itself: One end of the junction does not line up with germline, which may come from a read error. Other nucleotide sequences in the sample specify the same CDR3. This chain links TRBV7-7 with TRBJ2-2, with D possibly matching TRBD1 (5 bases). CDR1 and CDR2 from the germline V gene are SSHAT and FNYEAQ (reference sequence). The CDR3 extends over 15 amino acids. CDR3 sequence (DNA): TGTGCTAGCAGCTTAGGAGCGCAGGGCACCGGGGAGCTGTTTTTT. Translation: CASSLGAQGTGELFF.

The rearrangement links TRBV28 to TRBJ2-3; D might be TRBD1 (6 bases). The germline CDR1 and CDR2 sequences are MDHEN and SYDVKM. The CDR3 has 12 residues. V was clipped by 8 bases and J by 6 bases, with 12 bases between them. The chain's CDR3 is CASGQFQDTQYF. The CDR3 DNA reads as TGTGCCAGCGGACAGTTTCAGGATACGCAGTATTTT.

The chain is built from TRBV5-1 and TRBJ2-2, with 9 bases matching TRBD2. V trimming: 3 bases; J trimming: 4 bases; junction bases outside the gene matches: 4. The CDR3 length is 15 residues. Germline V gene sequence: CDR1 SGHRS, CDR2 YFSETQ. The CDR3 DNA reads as TGCGCCAGCAGCTCTAGCGGGGTGAGCACCGGGGAGCTGTTTTTT. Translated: CASSSSGVSTGELFF.

The CDR3 here is CASSERVTGYTF. The CDR3 DNA is TGTGCCAGCAGTGAGCGGGTCACTGGCTACACCTTC. This chain connects TRBV6-1 to TRBJ1-2; D uncertain. Germline V gives CDR1 MNHNS, CDR2 SASEGT. V lost 3 bases and J 7 bases, leaving 9 bases between the germline ends. There are 12 residues in the CDR3.

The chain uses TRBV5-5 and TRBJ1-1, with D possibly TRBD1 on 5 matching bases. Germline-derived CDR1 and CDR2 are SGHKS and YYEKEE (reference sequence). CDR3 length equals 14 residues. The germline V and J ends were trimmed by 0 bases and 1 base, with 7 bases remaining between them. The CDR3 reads CASSLARANTEAFF. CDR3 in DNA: TGTGCCAGCAGCTTGGCCAGGGCGAACACTGAAGCTTTCTTT.

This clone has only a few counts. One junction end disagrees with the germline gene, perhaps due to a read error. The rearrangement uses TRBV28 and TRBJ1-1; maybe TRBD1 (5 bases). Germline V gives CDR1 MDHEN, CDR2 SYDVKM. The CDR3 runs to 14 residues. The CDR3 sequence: CASSRGGGNAEAFF. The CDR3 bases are TGTGCCAGCAGCCGGGGCGGCGGGAACGCTGAAGCTTTCTTT.

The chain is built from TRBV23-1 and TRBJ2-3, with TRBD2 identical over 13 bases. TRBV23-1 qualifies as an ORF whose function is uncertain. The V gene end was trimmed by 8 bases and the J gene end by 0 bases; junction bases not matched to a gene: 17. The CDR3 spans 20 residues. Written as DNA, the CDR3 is TGCGCCAGCTGCCCTGGGACTAGCGGGGCCCTCTTTACTAGCACAGATACGCAGTATTTT. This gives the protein CASCPGTSGALFTSTDTQYF.

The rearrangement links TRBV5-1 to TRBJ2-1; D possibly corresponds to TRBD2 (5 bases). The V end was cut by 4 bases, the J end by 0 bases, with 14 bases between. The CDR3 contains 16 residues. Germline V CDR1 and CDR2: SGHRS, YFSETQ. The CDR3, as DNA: TGCGCCAGCAGCATGCGAGGGTCGGGCTCCTACAATGAGCAGTTCTTC. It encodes CASSMRGSGSYNEQFF. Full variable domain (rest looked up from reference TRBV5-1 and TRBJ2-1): KAGVTQTPRYLIKTRGQQVTLSCSPISGHRSVSWYQQTPGQGLQFLFEYFSETQRNKGNFPGRFSGRQFSNSRSEMNVSTLELGDSALYLCASSMRGSGSYNEQFFGPGTRLTVL.

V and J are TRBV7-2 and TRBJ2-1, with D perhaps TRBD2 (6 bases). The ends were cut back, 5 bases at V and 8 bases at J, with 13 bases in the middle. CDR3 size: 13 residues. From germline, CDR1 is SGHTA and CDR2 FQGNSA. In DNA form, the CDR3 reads TGTGCCAGCAGCCCGGACTATCGGGATGAGCAGTTCTTC. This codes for CASSPDYRDEQFF.